This entry features one T cell receptor beta chain sequence. Antigen unknown. The data belong to a study of regulatory T cells in long-lasting Graves disease. Study information: More than 5 years of antithyroid drugs with positive TSH receptor antibodies defined persistent Graves' disease.

According to the study, TCR beta libraries were built with iRepertoire HTBI primers and CDR3-region Arm-PCR. Authors' analysis steps: In the combined samples, under 80 TRBV and approximately 15 TRBJ segments were identified. TCRdb analysed the multiplex PCR reads with MiXCR anew, one entry per CDR3 protein. TCRdb's processing, not the authors' own work, is the source of the V and J calls. The data hold 300,000 or so distinct CDR3 sequences, with about 20% observed a single time. This CDR3 has 15 residues. With 9 bases clipped from V and 7 bases from J, the junction kept 12 bases outside the gene matches. Findings of the study overall: Blood alone, not thyroid tissue, was studied.

Time point meaning: persistent/refractory GD, antithyroid drugs over 5 years with positive TRAb. PBMC-derived RNA was used for the TCR library. EDTA tubes held roughly 9 milliliters of peripheral blood from each patient. The sequences come from peripheral blood mononuclear cells (PBMCs), collected when the disease was refractory, from a patient treated with antithyroid drugs. This receptor was identified in a female donor with Graves disease. The chain joins TRBV12-3 or TRBV12-4 to TRBJ2-2; 9 bases are shared with TRBD1. The DNA for the CDR3 is TGTGCCAGTCCCTGGGGGACAGGGTGGGGCGGGGAGCTGTTTTTT. It translates to CASPWGTGWGGELFF.